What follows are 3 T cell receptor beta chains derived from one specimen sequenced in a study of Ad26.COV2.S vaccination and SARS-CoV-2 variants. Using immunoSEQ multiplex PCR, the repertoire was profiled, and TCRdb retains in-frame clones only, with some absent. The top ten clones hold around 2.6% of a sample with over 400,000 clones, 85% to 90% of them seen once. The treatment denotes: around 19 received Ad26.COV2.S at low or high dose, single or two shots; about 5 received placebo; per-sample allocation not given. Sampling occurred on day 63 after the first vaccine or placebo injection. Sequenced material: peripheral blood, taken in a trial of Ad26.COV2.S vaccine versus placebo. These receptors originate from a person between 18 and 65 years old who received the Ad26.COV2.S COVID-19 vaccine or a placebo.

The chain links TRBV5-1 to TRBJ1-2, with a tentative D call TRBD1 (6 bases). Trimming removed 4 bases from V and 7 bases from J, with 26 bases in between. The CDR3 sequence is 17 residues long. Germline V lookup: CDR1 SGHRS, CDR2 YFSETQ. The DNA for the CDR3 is TGCGCCAGCAGCCAGATTTCCCGGGACACTCAGAACACTGGCTACACCTTC. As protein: CASSQISRDTQNTGYTF.

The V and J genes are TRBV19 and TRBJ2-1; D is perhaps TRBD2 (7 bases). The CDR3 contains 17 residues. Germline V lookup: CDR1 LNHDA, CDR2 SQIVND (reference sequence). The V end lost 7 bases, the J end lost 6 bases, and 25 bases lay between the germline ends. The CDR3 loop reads CASTRRGGSPTSNEQFF. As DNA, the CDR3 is TGTGCCAGTACCAGAAGGGGGGGTTCCCCTACATCCAATGAGCAGTTCTTC. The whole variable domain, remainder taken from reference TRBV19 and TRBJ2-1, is DGGITQSPKYLFRKEGQNVTLSCEQNLNHDAMYWYRQDPGQGLRLIYYSQIVNDFQKGDIAEGYSVSREKKESFPLTVTSAQKNPTAFYLCASTRRGGSPTSNEQFFGPGTRLTVL.

The CDR3 DNA sequence: TGCAGTGCTAGTTTAGGGTCTGGCACAGATACGCAGTATTTT. It yields the protein CSASLGSGTDTQYF. The chain joins TRBV20-1 to TRBJ2-3; D not resolved. Trimming removed 3 bases from V and 1 base from J, with 11 bases in between. Germline CDR1 and CDR2: DFQATT and SNEGSKA (reference sequence). The CDR3 covers 14 residues.